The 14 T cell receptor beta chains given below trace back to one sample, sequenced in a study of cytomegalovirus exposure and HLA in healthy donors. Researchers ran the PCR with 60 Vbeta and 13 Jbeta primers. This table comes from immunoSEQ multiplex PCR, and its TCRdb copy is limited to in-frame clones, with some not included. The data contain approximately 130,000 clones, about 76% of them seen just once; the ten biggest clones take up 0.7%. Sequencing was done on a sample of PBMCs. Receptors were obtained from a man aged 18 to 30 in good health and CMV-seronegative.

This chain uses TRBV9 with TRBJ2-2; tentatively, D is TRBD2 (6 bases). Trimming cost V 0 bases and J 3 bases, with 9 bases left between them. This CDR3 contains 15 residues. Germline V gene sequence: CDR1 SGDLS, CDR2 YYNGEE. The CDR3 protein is CASSVGGGDTGELFF. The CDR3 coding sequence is TGTGCCAGCAGCGTAGGCGGAGGGGACACCGGGGAGCTGTTTTTT.

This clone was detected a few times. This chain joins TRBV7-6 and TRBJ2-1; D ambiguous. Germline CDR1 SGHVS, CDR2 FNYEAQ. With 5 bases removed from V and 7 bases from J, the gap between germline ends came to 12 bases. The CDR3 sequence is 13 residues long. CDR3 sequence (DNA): TGTGCCAGCAGCCTCCAGACTGAGAATGAGCAGTTCTTC. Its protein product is CASSLQTENEQFF. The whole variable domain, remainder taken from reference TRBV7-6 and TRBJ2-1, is GAGVSQSPRYKVTKRGQDVALRCDPISGHVSLYWYRQALGQGPEFLTYFNYEAQQDKSGLPNDRFSAERPEGSISTLTIQRTEQRDSAMYRCASSLQTENEQFFGPGTRLTVL.

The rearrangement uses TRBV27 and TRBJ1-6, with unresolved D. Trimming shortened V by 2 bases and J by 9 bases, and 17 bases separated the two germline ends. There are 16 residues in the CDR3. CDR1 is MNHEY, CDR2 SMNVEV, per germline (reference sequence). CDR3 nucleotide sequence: TGTGCCAGCAGTTTAACAGCAGGTCCGACGATTTCACCCCTCCACTTT. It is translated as CASSLTAGPTISPLHF.

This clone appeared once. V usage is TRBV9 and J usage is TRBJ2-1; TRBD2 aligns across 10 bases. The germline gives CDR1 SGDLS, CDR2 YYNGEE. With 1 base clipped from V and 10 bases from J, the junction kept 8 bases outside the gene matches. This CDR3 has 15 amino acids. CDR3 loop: CASSVFSGGAKEQFF. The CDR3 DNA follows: TGTGCCAGCAGCGTATTCAGCGGGGGGGCCAAGGAGCAGTTCTTC.

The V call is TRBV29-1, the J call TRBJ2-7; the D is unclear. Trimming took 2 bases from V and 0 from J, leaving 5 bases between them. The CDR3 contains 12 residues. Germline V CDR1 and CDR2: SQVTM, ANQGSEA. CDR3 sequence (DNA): TGCAGCGTTGAACTCCGCTCCTACGAGCAGTACTTC. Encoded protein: CSVELRSYEQYF.

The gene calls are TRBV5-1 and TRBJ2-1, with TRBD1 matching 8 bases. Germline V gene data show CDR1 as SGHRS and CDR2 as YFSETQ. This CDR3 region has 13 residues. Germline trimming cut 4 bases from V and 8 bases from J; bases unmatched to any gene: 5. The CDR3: CASSHGQGDEQFF. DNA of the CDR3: TGCGCCAGCAGCCATGGACAGGGCGATGAGCAGTTCTTC.

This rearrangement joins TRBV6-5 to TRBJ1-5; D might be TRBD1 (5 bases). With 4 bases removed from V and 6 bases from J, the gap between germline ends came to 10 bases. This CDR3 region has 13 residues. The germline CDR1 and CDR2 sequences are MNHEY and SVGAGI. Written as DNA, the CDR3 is TGTGCCAGCAGTTCCAGAGACAGTCAGCCCCAGCATTTT. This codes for CASSSRDSQPQHF.

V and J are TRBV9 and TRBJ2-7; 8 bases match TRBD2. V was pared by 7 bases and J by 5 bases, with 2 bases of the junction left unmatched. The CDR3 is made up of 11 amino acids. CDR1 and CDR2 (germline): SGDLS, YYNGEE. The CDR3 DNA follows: TGTGCCAGCGGCGGGGGGCACGAGCAGTACTTC. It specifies CASGGGHEQYF.

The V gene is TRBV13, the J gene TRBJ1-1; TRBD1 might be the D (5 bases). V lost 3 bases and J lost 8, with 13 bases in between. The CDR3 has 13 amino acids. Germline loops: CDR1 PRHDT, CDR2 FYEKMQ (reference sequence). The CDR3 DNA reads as TGTGCCAGCAGCTTGGAACAGGTGAGAGAAGCTTTCTTT. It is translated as CASSLEQVREAFF.

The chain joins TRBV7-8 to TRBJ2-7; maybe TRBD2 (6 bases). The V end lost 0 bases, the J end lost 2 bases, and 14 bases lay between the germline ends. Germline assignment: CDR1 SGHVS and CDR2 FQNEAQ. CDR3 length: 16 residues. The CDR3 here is CASSLARLGLPYEQYF. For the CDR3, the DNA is TGTGCCAGCAGCTTAGCTCGGTTAGGACTACCCTACGAGCAGTACTTC.

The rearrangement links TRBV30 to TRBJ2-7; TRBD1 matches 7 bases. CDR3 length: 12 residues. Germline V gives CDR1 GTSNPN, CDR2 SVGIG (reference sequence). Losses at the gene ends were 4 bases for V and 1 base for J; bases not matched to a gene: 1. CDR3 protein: CAWKQGSYEQYF. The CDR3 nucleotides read TGTGCCTGGAAACAGGGGTCCTACGAGCAGTACTTC. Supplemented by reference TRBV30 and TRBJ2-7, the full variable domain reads SQTIHQWPATLVQPVGSPLSLECTVEGTSNPNLYWYRQAAGRGLQLLFYSVGIGQISSEVPQNLSASRPQDRQFILSSKKLLLSDSGFYLCAWKQGSYEQYFGPGTRLTVT.

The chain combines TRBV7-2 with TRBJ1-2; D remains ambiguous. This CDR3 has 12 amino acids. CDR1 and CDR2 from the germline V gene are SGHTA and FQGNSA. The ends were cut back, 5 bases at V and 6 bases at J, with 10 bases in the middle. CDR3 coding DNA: TGTGCCAGCAGCCTCCCAGGCGATGGCTACACCTTC. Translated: CASSLPGDGYTF. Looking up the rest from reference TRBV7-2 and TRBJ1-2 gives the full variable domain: GAGVSQSPSNKVTEKGKDVELRCDPISGHTALYWYRQSLGQGLEFLIYFQGNSAPDKSGLPSDRFSAERTGGSVSTLTIQRTQQEDSAVYLCASSLPGDGYTFGSGTRLTVV.

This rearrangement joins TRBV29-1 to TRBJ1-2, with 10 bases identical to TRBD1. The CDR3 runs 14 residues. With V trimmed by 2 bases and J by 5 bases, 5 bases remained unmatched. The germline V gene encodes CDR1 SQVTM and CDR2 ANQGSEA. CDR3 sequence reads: CSVEKGTGVYGYTF. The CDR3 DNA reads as TGCAGCGTTGAAAAGGGGACAGGGGTTTATGGCTACACCTTC. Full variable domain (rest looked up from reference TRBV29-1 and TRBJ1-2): SAVISQKPSRDICQRGTSLTIQCQVDSQVTMMFWYRQQPGQSLTLIATANQGSEATYESGFVIDKFPISRPNLTFSTLTVSNMSPEDSSIYLCSVEKGTGVYGYTFGSGTRLTVV.

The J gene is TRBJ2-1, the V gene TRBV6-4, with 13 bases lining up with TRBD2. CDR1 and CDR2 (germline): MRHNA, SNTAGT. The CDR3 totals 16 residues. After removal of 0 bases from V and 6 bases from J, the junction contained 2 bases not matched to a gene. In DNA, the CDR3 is TGTGCCAGCAGTGACTCGACTAGCGGGGGGCGCAATGAGCAGTTCTTC. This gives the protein CASSDSTSGGRNEQFF.